This entry features one T cell receptor beta chain sequence. Its specificity is not known. V lost 7 bases and J lost 0, with 6 bases in between. This CDR3 has 13 amino acids. Germline CDR1 reads SNHLY; CDR2 reads FYNNEI. About 110 mL of blood, on average, came from one heparinised draw per donor. This entry belongs to a study of beta chain features in type 1 diabetes. Study observations and caveats: VDJ junctions from patients with type 1 diabetes contained fewer insertions and more deletions. Significant though moderate, a shortening of TCRB CDR3s appeared in all four CD4+ subsets of Type 1 diabetes patients. Any PCR bias toward short templates would affect both groups alike.

Expressed TCRB transcripts were sequenced after all isolated RNA was converted to cDNA. The method was immunoSEQ multiplex PCR; TCRdb's version includes in-frame clones alone and lacks a portion of them. The sample has some 200,000 clones, roughly a tenth seen once. This chain connects TRBV2 to TRBJ2-2; D remains ambiguous. The source is a man younger than 35 in good health. The specimen was central memory CD4+ T cells from blood. In nucleotides, the CDR3 is TGTGCCAGCAAAGGTCCGAACACCGGGGAGCTGTTTTTT. This sequence encodes CASKGPNTGELFF.